Listed here are 8 T cell receptor beta chains from one sample, sequenced in a study of blood T cell repertoires in COVID-19. The assay was immunoSEQ multiplex PCR, and TCRdb's table has in-frame clones only and misses some. The data hold 110,000 or so clones, with 85% to 90% observed a single time. Sequencing used peripheral blood. The receptors were gathered from a man in his 70s with active or convalescent COVID-19.

The J gene is TRBJ2-2, the V gene TRBV2; D call uncertain. The CDR3 runs 14 residues. Trimming shortened V by 6 bases and J by 5 bases, and 13 bases separated the two germline ends. Per germline, CDR1 SNHLY and CDR2 FYNNEI. CDR3 coding DNA: TGTGCCAGCAGAACAGAGACGGTGACCGGGGAGCTGTTTTTT. Translated: CASRTETVTGELFF.

This chain links TRBV11-2 with TRBJ2-1; TRBD2 agrees at 16 bases. Looked up from germline, CDR1 is SGHAT and CDR2 is FQNNGV. V was pared by 5 bases and J by 7 bases, with 5 bases of the junction left unmatched. The CDR3 runs to 16 residues. Here the CDR3 DNA reads TGTGCCAGCAGCCCGGGACTAGCGGGAGGGGAAAATGAGCAGTTCTTC. Its protein is CASSPGLAGGENEQFF. Full variable domain (outside the CDR3, taken from reference TRBV11-2 and TRBJ2-1): EAGVAQSPRYKIIEKRQSVAFWCNPISGHATLYWYQQILGQGPKLLIQFQNNGVVDDSQLPKDRFSAERLKGVDSTLKIQPAKLEDSAVYLCASSPGLAGGENEQFFGPGTRLTVL.

This clone was seen a single time. This rearrangement joins TRBV28 to TRBJ2-1, with D tentatively TRBD2 (7 bases). The CDR3 has 15 residues. CDR1 is MDHEN and CDR2 is SYDVKM in the germline V gene. Between the trimmed V and J ends, which lost 5 bases and 7 bases, there was a span of 18 bases. The DNA of the CDR3 is TGTGCCAGCAGTCCGACGGGGGGCTTTTTAAATGAGCAGTTCTTC. It encodes CASSPTGGFLNEQFF.

The chain employs TRBV19 and TRBJ1-3, with a tentative D call TRBD1 (5 bases). The CDR3 is made up of 15 amino acids. Germline CDR1 LNHDA, CDR2 SQIVND (reference sequence). With 3 bases removed from V and 4 bases from J, the gap between germline ends came to 13 bases. CDR3 DNA: TGTGCCAGTAGTATTGGACATCACGGCGGAAACACCATATATTTT. Translating it yields CASSIGHHGGNTIYF.

V usage is TRBV19 and J usage is TRBJ1-1; D is possibly TRBD1 (6 bases). The length of the CDR3 is 15 residues. The germline gives CDR1 LNHDA, CDR2 SQIVND (reference sequence). V was trimmed by 6 bases and J by 4 bases, leaving 18 bases between them. CDR3 in amino acids: CASSLQGFEATEAFF. The CDR3 nucleotides are TGTGCCAGTAGCCTCCAGGGGTTTGAGGCCACTGAAGCTTTCTTT. Based on the CDR3 plus reference TRBV19 and TRBJ1-1, the full variable domain is DGGITQSPKYLFRKEGQNVTLSCEQNLNHDAMYWYRQDPGQGLRLIYYSQIVNDFQKGDIAEGYSVSREKKESFPLTVTSAQKNPTAFYLCASSLQGFEATEAFFGQGTRLTVV.

The chain links TRBV28 to TRBJ1-4; TRBD1 matches 10 bases. Trimming cost V 3 bases and J 8 bases; bases outside gene matches: 3. The CDR3 sequence is 14 residues long. Germline CDR1 is MDHEN and CDR2 is SYDVKM. CDR3 in amino acids: CASSLGDRGEKLFF. CDR3 nucleotide sequence: TGTGCCAGCAGTTTGGGGGACAGGGGAGAAAAACTGTTTTTT.

This sequence joins TRBV9 and TRBJ2-2, with a tentative D call TRBD1 (6 bases). Deletions cut 3 bases from V and 4 bases from J, with 10 bases between. CDR3 length: 14 amino acids. Germline V gives CDR1 SGDLS, CDR2 YYNGEE. The CDR3 region is CASSATGTTGELFF. The CDR3 DNA sequence: TGTGCCAGCAGCGCAACAGGGACCACCGGGGAGCTGTTTTTT.

The genes are TRBV6-4 and TRBJ2-2; TRBD2 matches at 10 bases. The CDR3 consists of 17 residues. Losses at the gene ends were 3 bases for V and 0 bases for J; bases not matched to a gene: 4. Germline V gives CDR1 MRHNA, CDR2 SNTAGT. In DNA, the CDR3 is TGTGCCAGCAGTGATCGGACTAGCGGTACGAACACCGGGGAGCTGTTTTTT. This encodes CASSDRTSGTNTGELFF.